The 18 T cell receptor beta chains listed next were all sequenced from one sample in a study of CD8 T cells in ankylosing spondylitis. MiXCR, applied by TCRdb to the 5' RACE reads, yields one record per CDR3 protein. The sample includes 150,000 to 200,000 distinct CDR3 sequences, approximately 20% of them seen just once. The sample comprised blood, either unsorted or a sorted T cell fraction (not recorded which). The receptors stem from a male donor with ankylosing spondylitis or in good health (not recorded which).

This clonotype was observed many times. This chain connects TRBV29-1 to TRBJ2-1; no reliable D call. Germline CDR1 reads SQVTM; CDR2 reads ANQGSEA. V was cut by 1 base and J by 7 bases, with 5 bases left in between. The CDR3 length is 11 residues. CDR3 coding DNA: TGCAGCGTTGAAGTCTCGAATGAGCAGTTCTTC. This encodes CSVEVSNEQFF.

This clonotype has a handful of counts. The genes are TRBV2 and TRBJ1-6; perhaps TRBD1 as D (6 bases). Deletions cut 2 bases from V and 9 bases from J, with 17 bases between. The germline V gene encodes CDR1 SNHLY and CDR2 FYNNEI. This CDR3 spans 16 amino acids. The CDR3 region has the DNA TGTGCCAGCAGTGAACTGGGCAGGGGACGTCGTTCACCCCTCCACTTT. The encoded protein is CASSELGRGRRSPLHF.

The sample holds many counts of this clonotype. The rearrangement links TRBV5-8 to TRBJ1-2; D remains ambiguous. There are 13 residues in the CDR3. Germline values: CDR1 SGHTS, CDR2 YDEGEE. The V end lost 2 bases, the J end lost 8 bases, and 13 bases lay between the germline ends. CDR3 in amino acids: CASSFNTLRGYTF. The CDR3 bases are TGTGCCAGCAGCTTTAACACCCTAAGAGGCTACACCTTC.

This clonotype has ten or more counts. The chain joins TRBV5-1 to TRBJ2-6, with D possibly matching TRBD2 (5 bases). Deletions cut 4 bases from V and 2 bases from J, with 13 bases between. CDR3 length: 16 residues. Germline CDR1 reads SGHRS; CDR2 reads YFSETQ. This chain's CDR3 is CASSRYGEPGANVLTF. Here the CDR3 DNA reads TGCGCCAGCAGCAGGTACGGGGAACCTGGGGCCAACGTCCTGACTTTC. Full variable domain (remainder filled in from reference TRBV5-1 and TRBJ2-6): KAGVTQTPRYLIKTRGQQVTLSCSPISGHRSVSWYQQTPGQGLQFLFEYFSETQRNKGNFPGRFSGRQFSNSRSEMNVSTLELGDSALYLCASSRYGEPGANVLTFGAGSRLTVL.

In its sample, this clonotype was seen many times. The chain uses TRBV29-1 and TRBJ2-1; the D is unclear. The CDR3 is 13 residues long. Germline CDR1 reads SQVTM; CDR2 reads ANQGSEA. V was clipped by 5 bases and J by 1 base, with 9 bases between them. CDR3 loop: CSVQKGSYNEQFF. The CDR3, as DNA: TGCAGCGTTCAAAAGGGTTCCTACAATGAGCAGTTCTTC.

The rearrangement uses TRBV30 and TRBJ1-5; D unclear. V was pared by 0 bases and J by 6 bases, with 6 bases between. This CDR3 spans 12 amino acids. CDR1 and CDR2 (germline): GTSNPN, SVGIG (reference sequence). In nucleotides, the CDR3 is TGTGCCTGGAGTGTACAAGGTCAGCCCCAGCATTTT. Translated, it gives CAWSVQGQPQHF.

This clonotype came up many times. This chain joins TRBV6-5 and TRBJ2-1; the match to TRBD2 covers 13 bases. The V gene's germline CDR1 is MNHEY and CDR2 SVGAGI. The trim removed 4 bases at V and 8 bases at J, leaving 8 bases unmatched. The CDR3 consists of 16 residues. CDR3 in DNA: TGTGCCAGCAGTTTGAGCTGGACTAGCGGGAGTCATGAGCAGTTCTTC. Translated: CASSLSWTSGSHEQFF.

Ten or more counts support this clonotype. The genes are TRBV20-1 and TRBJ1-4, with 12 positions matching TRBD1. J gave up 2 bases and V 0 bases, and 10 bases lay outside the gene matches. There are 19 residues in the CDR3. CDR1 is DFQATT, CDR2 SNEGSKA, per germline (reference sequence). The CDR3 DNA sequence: TGCAGTGCTAGAGATCGATTGGGGACAGGGGGCGCGACTAATGAAAAACTGTTTTTT. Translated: CSARDRLGTGGATNEKLFF.

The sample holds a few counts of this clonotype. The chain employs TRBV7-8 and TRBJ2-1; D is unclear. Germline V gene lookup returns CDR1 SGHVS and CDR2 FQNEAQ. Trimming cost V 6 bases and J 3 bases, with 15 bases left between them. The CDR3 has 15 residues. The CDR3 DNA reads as TGTGCCAGCAGACCCGGCGCAACCGTCTACAATGAGCAGTTCTTC. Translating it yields CASRPGATVYNEQFF.

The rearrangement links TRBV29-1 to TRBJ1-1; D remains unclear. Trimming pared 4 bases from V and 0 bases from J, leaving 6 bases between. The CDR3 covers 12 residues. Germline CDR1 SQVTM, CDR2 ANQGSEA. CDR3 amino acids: CSVVVVNTEAFF. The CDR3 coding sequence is TGCAGCGTTGTAGTGGTGAACACTGAAGCTTTCTTT.

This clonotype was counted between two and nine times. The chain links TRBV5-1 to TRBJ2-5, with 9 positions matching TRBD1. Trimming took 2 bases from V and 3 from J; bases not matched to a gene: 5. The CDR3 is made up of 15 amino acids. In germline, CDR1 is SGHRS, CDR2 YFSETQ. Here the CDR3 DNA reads TGCGCCAGCAGCTTAAACGGACAGGGGAAAGAGACCCAGTACTTC. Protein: CASSLNGQGKETQYF. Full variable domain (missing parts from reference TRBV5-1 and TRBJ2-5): KAGVTQTPRYLIKTRGQQVTLSCSPISGHRSVSWYQQTPGQGLQFLFEYFSETQRNKGNFPGRFSGRQFSNSRSEMNVSTLELGDSALYLCASSLNGQGKETQYFGPGTRLLVL.

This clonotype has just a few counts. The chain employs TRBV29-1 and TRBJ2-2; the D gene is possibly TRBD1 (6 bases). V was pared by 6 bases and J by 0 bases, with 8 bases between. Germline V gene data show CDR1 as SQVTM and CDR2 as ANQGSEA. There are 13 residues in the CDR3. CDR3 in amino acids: CSVGTSNTGELFF. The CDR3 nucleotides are TGCAGCGTCGGGACATCGAACACCGGGGAGCTGTTTTTT.

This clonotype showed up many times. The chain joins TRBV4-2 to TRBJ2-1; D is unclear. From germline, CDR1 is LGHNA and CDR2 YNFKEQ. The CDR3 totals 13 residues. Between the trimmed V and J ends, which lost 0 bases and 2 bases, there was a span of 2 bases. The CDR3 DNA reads TGTGCCAGCAGCCAAGATCCCTACAATGAGCAGTTCTTC. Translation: CASSQDPYNEQFF.

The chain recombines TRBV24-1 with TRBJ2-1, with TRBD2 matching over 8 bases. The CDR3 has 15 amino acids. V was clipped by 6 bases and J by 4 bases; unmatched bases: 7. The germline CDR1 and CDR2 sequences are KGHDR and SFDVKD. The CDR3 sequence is CATSPSGLSYNEQFF. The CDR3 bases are TGTGCCACCAGTCCTAGCGGGTTATCTTACAATGAGCAGTTCTTC.

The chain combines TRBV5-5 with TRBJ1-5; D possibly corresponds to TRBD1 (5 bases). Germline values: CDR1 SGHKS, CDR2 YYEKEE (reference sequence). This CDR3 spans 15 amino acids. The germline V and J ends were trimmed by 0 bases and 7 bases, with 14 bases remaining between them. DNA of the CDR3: TGTGCCAGCAGCTTGGAAGCAGGGCTAGGGCAGCCCCAGCATTTT. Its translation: CASSLEAGLGQPQHF.

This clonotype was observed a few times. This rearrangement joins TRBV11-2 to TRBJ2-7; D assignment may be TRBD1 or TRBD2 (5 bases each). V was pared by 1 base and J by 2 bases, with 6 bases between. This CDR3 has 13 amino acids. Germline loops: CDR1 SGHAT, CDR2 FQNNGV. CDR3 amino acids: CASSLAGPYEQYF. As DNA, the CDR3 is TGTGCCAGCAGCTTAGCGGGGCCCTACGAGCAGTACTTC.

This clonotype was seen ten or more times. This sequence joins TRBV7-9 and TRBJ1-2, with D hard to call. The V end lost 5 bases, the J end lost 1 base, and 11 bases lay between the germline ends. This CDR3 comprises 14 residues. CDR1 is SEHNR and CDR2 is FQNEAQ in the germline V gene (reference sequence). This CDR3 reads CASSLKNGNYGYTF. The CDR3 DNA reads TGTGCCAGCAGCCTCAAGAATGGTAACTATGGCTACACCTTC.

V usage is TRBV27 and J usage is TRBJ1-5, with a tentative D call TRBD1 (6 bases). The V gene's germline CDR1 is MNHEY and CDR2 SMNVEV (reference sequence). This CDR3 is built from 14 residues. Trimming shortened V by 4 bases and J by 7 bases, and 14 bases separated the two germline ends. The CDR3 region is CASSSTGWGQPQHF. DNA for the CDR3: TGTGCCAGCAGTTCGACAGGATGGGGCCAGCCCCAGCATTTT.